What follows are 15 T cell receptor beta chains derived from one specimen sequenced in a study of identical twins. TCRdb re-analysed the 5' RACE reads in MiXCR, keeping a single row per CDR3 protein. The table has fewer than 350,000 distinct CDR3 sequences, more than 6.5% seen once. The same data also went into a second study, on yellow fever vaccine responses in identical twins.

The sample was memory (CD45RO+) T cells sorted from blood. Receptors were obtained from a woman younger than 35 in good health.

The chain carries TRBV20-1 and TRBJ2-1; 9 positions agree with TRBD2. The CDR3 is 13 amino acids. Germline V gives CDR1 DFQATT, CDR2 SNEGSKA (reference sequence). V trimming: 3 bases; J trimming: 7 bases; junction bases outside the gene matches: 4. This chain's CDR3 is CSARWLAGNEQFF. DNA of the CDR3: TGCAGTGCTAGGTGGCTAGCGGGGAATGAGCAGTTCTTC.

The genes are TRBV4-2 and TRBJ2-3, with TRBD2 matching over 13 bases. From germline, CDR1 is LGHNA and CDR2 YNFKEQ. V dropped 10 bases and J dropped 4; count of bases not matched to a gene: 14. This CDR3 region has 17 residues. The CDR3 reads CAMSPGLAGLLADTQYF. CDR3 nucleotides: TGTGCCATGAGCCCGGGACTAGCGGGACTCCTCGCAGATACGCAGTATTTT.

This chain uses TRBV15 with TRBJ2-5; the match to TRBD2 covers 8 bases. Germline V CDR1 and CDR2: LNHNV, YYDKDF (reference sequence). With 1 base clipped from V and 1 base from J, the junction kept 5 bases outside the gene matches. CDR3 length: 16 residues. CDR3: CATSRGAGGSQETQYF. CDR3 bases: TGTGCCACCAGCAGAGGGGCGGGGGGCTCCCAAGAGACCCAGTACTTC.

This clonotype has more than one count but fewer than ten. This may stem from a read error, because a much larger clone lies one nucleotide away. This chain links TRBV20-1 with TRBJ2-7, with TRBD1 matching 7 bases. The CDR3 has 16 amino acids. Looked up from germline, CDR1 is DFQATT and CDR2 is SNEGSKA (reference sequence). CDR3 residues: CCARGIDRVEMEEQYF. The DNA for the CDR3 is TGCTGTGCTAGAGGGATTGACAGGGTGGAAATGGAGGAGCAGTACTTC.

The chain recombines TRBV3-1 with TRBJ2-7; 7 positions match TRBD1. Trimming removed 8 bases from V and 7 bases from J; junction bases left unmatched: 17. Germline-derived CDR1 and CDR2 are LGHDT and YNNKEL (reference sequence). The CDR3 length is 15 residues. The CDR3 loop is CASRPKATGSGEQYF. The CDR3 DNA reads TGTGCCAGCCGACCCAAGGCGACAGGGTCGGGGGAGCAGTACTTC.

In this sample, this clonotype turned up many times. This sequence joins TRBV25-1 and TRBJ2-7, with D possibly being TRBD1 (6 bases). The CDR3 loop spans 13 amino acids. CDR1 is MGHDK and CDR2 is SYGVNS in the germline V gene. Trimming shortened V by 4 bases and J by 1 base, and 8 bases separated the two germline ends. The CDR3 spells CASSVTGSYEQYF. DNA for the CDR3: TGTGCCAGCAGTGTGACAGGTTCCTACGAGCAGTACTTC.

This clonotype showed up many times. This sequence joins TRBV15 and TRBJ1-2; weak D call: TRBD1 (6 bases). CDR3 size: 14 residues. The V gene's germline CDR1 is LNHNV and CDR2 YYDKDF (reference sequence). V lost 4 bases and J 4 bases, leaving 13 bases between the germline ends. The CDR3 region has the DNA TGTGCCACCAGCACCCGATCGGGGGCCTATGGCTACACCTTC. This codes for CATSTRSGAYGYTF.

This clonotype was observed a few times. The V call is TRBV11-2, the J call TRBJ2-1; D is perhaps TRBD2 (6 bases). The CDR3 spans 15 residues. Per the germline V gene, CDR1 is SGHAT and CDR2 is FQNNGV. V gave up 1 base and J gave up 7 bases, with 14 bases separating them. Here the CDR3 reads CASSLAWGVGNEQFF. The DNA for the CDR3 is TGTGCCAGCAGCTTAGCGTGGGGGGTGGGGAATGAGCAGTTCTTC.

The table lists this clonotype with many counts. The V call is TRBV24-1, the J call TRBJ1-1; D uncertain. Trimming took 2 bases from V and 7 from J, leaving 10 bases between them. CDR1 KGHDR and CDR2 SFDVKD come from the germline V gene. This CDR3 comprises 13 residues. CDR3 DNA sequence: TGTGCCACCAGTGATTCAGGATCCGGTGAAGCTTTCTTT. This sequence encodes CATSDSGSGEAFF.

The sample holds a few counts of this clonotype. CDR3 in amino acids: CASSLSGGPYEQYF. CDR3 DNA: TGTGCCAGCAGCTTATCGGGAGGGCCTTACGAGCAGTACTTC. V usage is TRBV11-2 and J usage is TRBJ2-7; 8 bases are shared with TRBD2. The CDR3 totals 14 residues. The ends lost 2 bases at V and 4 bases at J; junction bases unmatched: 4. Germline CDR1 and CDR2: SGHAT and FQNNGV.

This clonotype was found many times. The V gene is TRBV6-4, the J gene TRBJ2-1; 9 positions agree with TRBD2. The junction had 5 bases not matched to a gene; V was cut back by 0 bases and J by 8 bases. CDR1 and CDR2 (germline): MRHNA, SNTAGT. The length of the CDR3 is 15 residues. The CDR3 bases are TGTGCCAGCAGTGACTCGGCGGGGGGGCAGGATGAGCAGTTCTTC. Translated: CASSDSAGGQDEQFF.

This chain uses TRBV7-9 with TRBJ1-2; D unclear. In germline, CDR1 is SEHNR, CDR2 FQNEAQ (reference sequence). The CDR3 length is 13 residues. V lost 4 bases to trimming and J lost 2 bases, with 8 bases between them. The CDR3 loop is CASSYPLNYGYTF. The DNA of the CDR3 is TGTGCCAGCAGCTACCCACTGAACTATGGCTACACCTTC.

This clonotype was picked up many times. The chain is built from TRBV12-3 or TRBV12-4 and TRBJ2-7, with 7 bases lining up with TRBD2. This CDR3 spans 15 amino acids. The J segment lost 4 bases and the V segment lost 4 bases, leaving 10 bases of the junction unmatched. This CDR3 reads CASSSTGTKQYEQYF. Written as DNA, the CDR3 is TGTGCCAGCAGTTCTACCGGGACTAAGCAATACGAGCAGTACTTC.

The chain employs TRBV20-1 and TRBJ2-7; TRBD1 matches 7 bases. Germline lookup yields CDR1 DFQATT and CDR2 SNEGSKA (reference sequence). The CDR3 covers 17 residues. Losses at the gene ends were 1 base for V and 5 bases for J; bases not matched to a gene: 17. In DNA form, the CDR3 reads TGCAGTGCTAGAGCCATACCCGGGACAGTCAACATCGACGAGCAGTACTTC. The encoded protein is CSARAIPGTVNIDEQYF.

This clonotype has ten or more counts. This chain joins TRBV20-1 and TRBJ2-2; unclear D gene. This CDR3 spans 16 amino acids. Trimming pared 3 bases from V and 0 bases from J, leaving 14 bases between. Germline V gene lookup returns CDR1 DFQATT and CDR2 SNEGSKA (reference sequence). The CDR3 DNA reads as TGCAGTGCTAGTGTGGATTACGCTTCGAACACCGGGGAGCTGTTTTTT. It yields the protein CSASVDYASNTGELFF.